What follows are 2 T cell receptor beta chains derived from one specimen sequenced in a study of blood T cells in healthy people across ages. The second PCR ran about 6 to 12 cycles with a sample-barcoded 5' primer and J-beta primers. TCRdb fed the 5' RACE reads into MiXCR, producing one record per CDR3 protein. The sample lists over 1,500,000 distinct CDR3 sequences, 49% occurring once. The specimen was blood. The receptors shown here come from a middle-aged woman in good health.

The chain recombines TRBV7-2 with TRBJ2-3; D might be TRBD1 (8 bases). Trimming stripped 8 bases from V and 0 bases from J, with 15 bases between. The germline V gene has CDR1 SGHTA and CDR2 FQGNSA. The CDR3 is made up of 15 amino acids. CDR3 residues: CASALQGGSTDTQYF. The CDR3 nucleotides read TGTGCCAGCGCTCTACAGGGGGGGAGCACAGATACGCAGTATTTT.

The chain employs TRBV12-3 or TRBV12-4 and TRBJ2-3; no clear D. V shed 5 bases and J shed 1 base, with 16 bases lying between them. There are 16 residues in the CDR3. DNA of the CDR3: TGTGCCAGCAGTGCCCCAAACTGGGTCCGCACAGATACGCAGTATTTT. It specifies CASSAPNWVRTDTQYF.